The 4 T cell receptor beta chains in this list originate from one sample, sequenced in a study of cytomegalovirus exposure and HLA in healthy donors. PCR employed 60 Vbeta and 13 Jbeta primers. Assay used: immunoSEQ multiplex PCR; TCRdb lists only in-frame clones, some missing. Counted here are around 150,000 clones, about 65% occurring once; the ten biggest clones make up roughly 7.1%. Sequencing was done on a sample of PBMCs. The receptor source for this set is a man aged 40-49 years in good health and CMV-seropositive.

J is TRBJ2-7 and V is TRBV11-2, with 8 bases that match TRBD2. CDR3 length: 13 amino acids. Looked up from germline, CDR1 is SGHAT and CDR2 is FQNNGV. V was pared by 5 bases and J by 5 bases, with 5 bases of the junction left unmatched. The CDR3 DNA sequence: TGTGCCAGCAGCCTCGGGGGGGCAAACGAGCAGTACTTC. This codes for CASSLGGANEQYF.

This clone showed up just once. The V call is TRBV7-8, the J call TRBJ2-1; tentative D call: TRBD2 (5 bases). V was clipped by 3 bases and J by 9 bases, with 15 bases between them. Germline CDR1 is SGHVS and CDR2 is FQNEAQ. This CDR3 is built from 14 residues. The DNA of the CDR3 is TGTGCCAGCAGCTTGGTCGGGAAACGCATTGAGCAGTTCTTC. It codes for CASSLVGKRIEQFF.

This chain joins TRBV28 and TRBJ2-2; TRBD1 matches 8 bases. J gave up 4 bases and V 3 bases, and 4 bases lay outside the gene matches. The CDR3 contains 15 residues. Germline values: CDR1 MDHEN, CDR2 SYDVKM. The CDR3 sequence: CASSLQGTGTGELFF. CDR3 sequence (DNA): TGTGCCAGCAGTTTGCAAGGGACAGGCACCGGGGAGCTGTTTTTT.

This chain connects TRBV7-8 to TRBJ2-1; D possibly corresponds to TRBD2 (5 bases). Germline V gene sequence: CDR1 SGHVS, CDR2 FQNEAQ. Trimming stripped 5 bases from V and 1 base from J, with 18 bases between. The CDR3 is made up of 17 amino acids. CDR3 amino acids: CASSLRVDWGSYNEQFF. As DNA, the CDR3 is TGTGCCAGCAGCCTCCGGGTGGACTGGGGTTCCTACAATGAGCAGTTCTTC.